The text below deals with one T cell receptor (beta chain). This specimen comes from a study of T cell changes during pregnancy in multiple sclerosis. The CDR3 length is 15 residues. V lost 5 bases and J lost 8; bases outside the gene matches: 15. Germline V gene lookup returns CDR1 SGHDN and CDR2 FVKESK. Sequencing used immunoSEQ multiplex PCR; TCRdb keeps in-frame clones, though not all of them. The repertoire includes around 66,000 clones, roughly 89% of them detected once, and approximately 2% sits in the top ten. This receptor was taken from a female donor in good health, enrolled as a control in a pregnancy study. This specimen consisted of peripheral blood, obtained in the third trimester of pregnancy. V usage is TRBV14 and J usage is TRBJ2-7; the match to TRBD1 covers 7 bases. CDR3 residues: CASSTRQGILIKQYF. CDR3 nucleotide sequence: TGTGCCAGCAGCACCAGACAGGGTATACTTATCAAGCAGTACTTC.